Listed here are 12 T cell receptor beta chains from one sample, sequenced in a study of blood T cell repertoires in COVID-19. Sequencing was performed with immunoSEQ multiplex PCR; in TCRdb, only in-frame clones are kept and a portion is missing. The data hold roughly 160,000 clones, with more than 65% observed a single time. The specimen was PBMCs or T cells enriched from blood (not recorded which). These receptor sequences come from a man aged 55 to 70 who had recovered from COVID-19.

The gene calls are TRBV3-1 (or the pseudogene TRBV3-2) and TRBJ2-7; 7 bases fit TRBD1. This CDR3 comprises 16 residues. V trimming: 3 bases; J trimming: 2 bases; junction bases outside the gene matches: 10. Germline CDR1 is LGHDT and CDR2 is YNNKEL (reference sequence). The CDR3 DNA reads as TGTGCCAGCAGCCAGGGACAGCAAACGACTGCCTACGAGCAGTACTTC. Its translation: CASSQGQQTTAYEQYF.

The CDR3 DNA follows: TGTGCCAGTAGTATTAGTAGGGGGCCCTATGGCTACACCTTC. This codes for CASSISRGPYGYTF. The gene calls are TRBV19 and TRBJ1-2, with 7 bases aligning to TRBD1. The CDR3 loop spans 14 amino acids. Trimming removed 3 bases from V and 4 bases from J; junction bases left unmatched: 5. CDR1 is LNHDA and CDR2 is SQIVND in the germline V gene (reference sequence).

The chain combines TRBV11-2 with TRBJ1-6, with a weak D call TRBD1 (6 bases). Germline lookup yields CDR1 SGHAT and CDR2 FQNNGV. This CDR3 contains 15 residues. V was pared by 0 bases and J by 6 bases, with 9 bases between. CDR3 DNA sequence: TGTGCCAGCAGCTTAGATCCCAGGGGTAATTCACCCCTCCACTTT. It is translated as CASSLDPRGNSPLHF.

This chain uses TRBV10-2 with TRBJ2-1; D unresolved. Per the germline V gene, CDR1 is WSHSY and CDR2 is SAAADI. Trimming removed 8 bases from V and 5 bases from J, with 7 bases in between. This CDR3 region has 11 residues. For the CDR3, the DNA is TGCGCCAGCTCAGACAACAATGAGCAGTTCTTC. Translation: CASSDNNEQFF.

J is TRBJ2-7 and V is TRBV7-3; D not certain. Trimming removed 4 bases at V and 0 bases at J, with 7 bases between. Germline V gene sequence: CDR1 SGHTA, CDR2 FQGTGA. This CDR3 comprises 13 residues. The CDR3 region has the DNA TGTGCCAGCAGCTCTCAGGTCTCCTACGAGCAGTACTTC. This codes for CASSSQVSYEQYF.

The chain has TRBV6-1 and TRBJ2-7, with D perhaps matching TRBD2 (6 bases). The CDR3 extends over 16 amino acids. V lost 2 bases, J lost 4 bases, and 18 bases lay in between. Germline V CDR1 and CDR2: MNHNS, SASEGT. For the CDR3, the DNA is TGTGCCAGCAGTGAACAAGTAGGAGGGAAGGGGTACGAGCAGTACTTC. Translation: CASSEQVGGKGYEQYF.

The rearrangement joins TRBV5-8 to TRBJ1-5; tentative D call: TRBD1 (5 bases). V was cut by 0 bases and J by 2 bases, with 12 bases left in between. The CDR3 sequence is 16 residues long. CDR1 SGHTS and CDR2 YDEGEE come from the germline V gene. For the CDR3, the DNA is TGTGCCAGCAGCTTGGTCGGAGGGACTGGCAATCAGCCCCAGCATTTT. Translated: CASSLVGGTGNQPQHF.

The chain carries TRBV28 and TRBJ1-1; TRBD1 agrees at 8 bases. Trimming cost V 5 bases and J 10 bases; bases outside gene matches: 12. Germline V gene data show CDR1 as MDHEN and CDR2 as SYDVKM. The CDR3 extends over 14 amino acids. In nucleotides, the CDR3 is TGTGCCAGCAGTCCGCCCTCCACAGGGGGGGGAGCTTTCTTT. As protein: CASSPPSTGGGAFF.

This chain connects TRBV7-6 to TRBJ1-3; D not certain. CDR1 and CDR2 (germline): SGHVS, FNYEAQ. CDR3 length: 17 residues. V lost 1 base and J lost 0, with 13 bases in between. The CDR3 region is CASSLVNSRSSGNTIYF. CDR3 nucleotides: TGTGCCAGCAGCTTAGTGAACAGCCGAAGCTCTGGAAACACCATATATTTT. The full variable domain, in which reference TRBV7-6 and TRBJ1-3 provide the parts outside the CDR3, is GAGVSQSPRYKVTKRGQDVALRCDPISGHVSLYWYRQALGQGPEFLTYFNYEAQQDKSGLPNDRFSAERPEGSISTLTIQRTEQRDSAMYRCASSLVNSRSSGNTIYFGEGSWLTVV.

The J gene is TRBJ2-3, the V gene TRBV5-4; 7 bases map to TRBD2. The CDR3 extends over 15 amino acids. Germline V gene lookup returns CDR1 SGHNT and CDR2 YYREEE (reference sequence). V dropped 4 bases and J dropped 1; count of bases not matched to a gene: 6. The CDR3 DNA reads TGTGCCAGCAGCCGAGGGGCGGGGGGCACAGATACGCAGTATTTT. Translation gives CASSRGAGGTDTQYF. The variable domain in full, with the rest retrieved from reference TRBV5-4 and TRBJ2-3, is ETGVTQSPTHLIKTRGQQVTLRCSSQSGHNTVSWYQQALGQGPQFIFQYYREEENGRGNFPPRFSGLQFPNYSSELNVNALELDDSALYLCASSRGAGGTDTQYFGPGTRLTVL.

The chain has TRBV27 and TRBJ2-7, with 12 bases fitting TRBD1. V was clipped by 5 bases and J by 6 bases; unmatched bases: 11. The CDR3 spans 16 residues. Germline-derived CDR1 and CDR2 are MNHEY and SMNVEV (reference sequence). The chain's CDR3 is CASSNYRDRGPGEQYF. CDR3 in DNA: TGTGCCAGCAGTAACTACCGGGACAGGGGGCCCGGCGAGCAGTACTTC.

The gene calls are TRBV29-1 and TRBJ2-1; D possibly corresponds to TRBD1 (5 bases). V lost 0 bases to trimming and J lost 4 bases, with 10 bases between them. The V gene's germline CDR1 is SQVTM and CDR2 ANQGSEA. CDR3 length: 14 residues. The CDR3 spells CSVEDPDRYNEQFF. Written as DNA, the CDR3 is TGCAGCGTTGAAGATCCAGACAGATACAATGAGCAGTTCTTC.